This T cell receptor (beta chain) was identified in a study of T cells in Graves' hyperthyroidism and ophthalmopathy. Study-level information: Staff took peripheral blood when the initial diagnosis was made, before any treatment began. Study-level findings and limits: Progression to ophthalmopathy was predicted a median of roughly seven months early.

Amplified regions were TCR beta CDR3 sequences from RNA transcripts. HTBI primers were employed in a first-round RT-PCR of the TCR CDR3. Each CDR3 protein gets one entry after TCRdb re-called the multiplex PCR reads with MiXCR. This table holds hundreds of thousands of distinct CDR3 sequences, around 21% found once. About this clonotype itself: Its target is not known.

Trimming left V 4 bases short and J 9 bases short, with 13 bases between. This CDR3 contains 13 residues. CDR1 is MNHGY, CDR2 SVAAGI, per germline. Sample: blood. The clonotype comes from a man in his thirties or forties with Graves' ophthalmopathy. The chain employs TRBV6-9 and TRBJ1-5; tentative D call: TRBD1 (5 bases). Written as DNA, the CDR3 is TGTGCCAGCAGTTCGGGGACGGCGGCGCCCCAGCATTTT. Its protein is CASSSGTAAPQHF.